This T cell receptor beta chain was sequenced in a study of blood T cell repertoires in COVID-19. Overall study context: The analysed material was cDNA or gDNA that came from T cells, B-cell-depleted T cells, or PBMCs.

Trimming shortened V by 4 bases and J by 7 bases, and 13 bases separated the two germline ends. The CDR3 loop spans 14 amino acids. The germline CDR1 and CDR2 sequences are LGHNA and YSLEER. Profiled with immunoSEQ multiplex PCR; TCRdb holds only in-frame clones, not every one. The sample shows about 64,000 clones, roughly 90% of them seen only once. The chain couples TRBV4-3 to TRBJ2-2; a weak D match, TRBD1 (6 bases). Material: peripheral blood. The TCR originated in a human donor in a cohort sampled during active COVID-19. This CDR3 is CASSPGQRDGELFF. In DNA, the CDR3 is TGCGCCAGCAGCCCCGGACAGAGGGACGGGGAGCTGTTTTTT.